The present TCR beta chain was sequenced within a study of regulatory T cells in long-lasting Graves disease. Study-wide background: A definition of persistent Graves' disease required over 5 years of antithyroid drugs plus positive TSH receptor antibodies.

To make TCR beta libraries, researchers used iRepertoire HTBI primers and Arm-PCR of CDR3 regions. Original analysis: Taken together, the samples had 60 or so TRBV and 14 TRBJ segments identified. MiXCR was run by TCRdb on the multiplex PCR reads, yielding one entry per CDR3 protein. TCRdb, rather than the study authors, made the V and J calls. This table has around 510,000 distinct CDR3 sequences, under 25% appearing once. The V and J ends lost 5 bases and 4 bases, in that order; junction bases with no gene match: 4. Germline V CDR1 and CDR2: KGHDR, SFDVKD. The CDR3 runs to 13 residues. The time point was: persistent/refractory GD, antithyroid drugs over 5 years with positive TRAb. With RNA extracted from PBMCs as input, the TCR library was made. American Thyroid Association guidelines defined how Graves' disease was diagnosed.

The chain carries TRBV24-1 and TRBJ2-7; 7 nucleotides agree with TRBD2. Sequenced material: peripheral blood mononuclear cells (PBMCs), taken when the disease was refractory, from a patient treated with antithyroid drugs. The clonotype originates from a female donor with Graves disease. CDR3 nucleotide sequence: TGTGCCACCAGTGGACCGGGAGGTTACGAGCAGTACTTC. Protein product: CATSGPGGYEQYF.